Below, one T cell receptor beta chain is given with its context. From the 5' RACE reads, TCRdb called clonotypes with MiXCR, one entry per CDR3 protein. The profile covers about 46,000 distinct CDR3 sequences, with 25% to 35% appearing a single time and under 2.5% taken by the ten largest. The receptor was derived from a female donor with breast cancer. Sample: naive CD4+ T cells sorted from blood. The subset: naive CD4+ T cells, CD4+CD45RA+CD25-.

The CDR3 DNA sequence: TGTGCCAGCAGCGTAAAGTGGGACGGAGAGACCCAGTACTTC. It is translated as CASSVKWDGETQYF. V and J are TRBV7-8 and TRBJ2-5; possibly TRBD1 or TRBD2 for D (5 bases each). The CDR3 is made up of 14 amino acids. The V end lost 5 bases, the J end lost 4 bases, and 14 bases lay between the germline ends. Germline assignment: CDR1 SGHVS and CDR2 FQNEAQ.